This TCR beta chain stems from a study of blood T cells in healthy people across ages. Study results and caveats: When set beside aged donors, long-lived donors presented more naive CD4+ cells and higher diversity.

This clonotype appeared a few times. No antigen is known for it. The CDR3 has 14 residues. A second PCR, run for roughly 7 to 11 cycles, used a sample-barcoded 5' primer plus a J-beta primer mix. From the 5' RACE reads, TCRdb called clonotypes with MiXCR, one entry per CDR3 protein. Counted here are hundreds of thousands of distinct CDR3 sequences, just under 25% occurring once; the ten biggest clones make up roughly a tenth. The donors, aged roughly 6 to 90, were healthy Caucasians from Russia. The data were also submitted as part of a second study, on T cells of mothers and their children. That study adds: About 3.1 million TCR beta reads per child versus over 9.5 million per mother.

The genes are TRBV21-1 and TRBJ2-7; the table assigns TRBD1, which was not confirmed against the DNA. TRBV21-1 is a listed pseudogene. This clonotype was sampled from a boy younger than 18 in good health. Sequences were obtained from blood. The CDR3 region has the DNA TGTGCCAGCAGCAGGACAGGCGAGAGGTACGAGCAGTACTTC. As protein: CASSRTGERYEQYF.